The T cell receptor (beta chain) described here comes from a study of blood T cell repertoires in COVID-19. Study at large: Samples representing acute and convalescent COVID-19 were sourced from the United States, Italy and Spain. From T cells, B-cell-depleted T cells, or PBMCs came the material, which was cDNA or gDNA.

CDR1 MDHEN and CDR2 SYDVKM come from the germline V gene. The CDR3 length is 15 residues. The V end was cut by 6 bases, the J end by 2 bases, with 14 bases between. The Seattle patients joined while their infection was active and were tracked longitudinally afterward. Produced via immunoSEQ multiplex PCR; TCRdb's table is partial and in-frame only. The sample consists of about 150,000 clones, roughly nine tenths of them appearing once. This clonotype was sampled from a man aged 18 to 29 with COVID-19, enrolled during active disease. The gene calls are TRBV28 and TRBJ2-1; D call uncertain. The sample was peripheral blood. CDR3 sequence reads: CASSHLDRAYNEQFF. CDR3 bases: TGTGCCAGCAGCCACCTAGATCGGGCCTACAATGAGCAGTTCTTC.